Sequencing of this T cell receptor (beta chain) was carried out in a study of CD8 T cells in ankylosing spondylitis. It was by quantitative 5'-RACE with molecular barcodes that TCR beta libraries were made. TCRdb used MiXCR to reprocess the 5' RACE reads, holding one entry per CDR3 protein. The sample holds a few hundred thousand distinct CDR3 sequences; approximately 12% are singletons and the top ten take less than 7%. On this clonotype itself: The antigen remains unidentified.

Overall study findings and caveats: Prior work had noted some motif variants in reactive arthritis blood and synovial fluid.

J was trimmed by 6 bases and V by 2 bases; bases with no gene match: 4. The CDR3 spans 15 residues. Per the germline V gene, CDR1 is MGHRA and CDR2 is YSYEKL. The sequencing sample was made of blood, either unsorted or a sorted T cell fraction (not recorded which). The receptor was isolated from a male donor with ankylosing spondylitis or in good health (not recorded which). The genes are TRBV4-1 and TRBJ1-6; 7 bases align to TRBD1. CDR3 in DNA: TGCGCCAGCAGCCAACCGGGACAGCGTAATTCACCCCTCCACTTT. Its translation: CASSQPGQRNSPLHF.